This TCR beta chain was captured by sequencing in a study of shared clonotypes between healthy human individuals. The overall study: Those who served as donors were a couple of women and three men between the ages of 18 and 49.

Donors included only healthy HIV-negative adults lacking recent acute infections or vaccinations. Sequencing was performed with immunoSEQ multiplex PCR; in TCRdb, only in-frame clones are kept and a portion is missing. The sample has some 510,000 clones, more than 65% seen once; the top ten hold 13%. Notes on this clone: No antigen is known for it.

Whole-study findings and limits: Sampling included only blood; tissue repertoires likely differ.

The CDR3 has 12 amino acids. The V end lost 0 bases, the J end lost 3 bases, and 3 bases lay between the germline ends. The germline V gene has CDR1 MGHRA and CDR2 YSYEKL. This rearrangement joins TRBV4-1 to TRBJ2-7; D unresolved. This clonotype originated in a woman aged 40 to 50 in good health. Some clones in this sample may be carry-over from other donors' samples. Sequenced: PBMCs. The CDR3 is CASSQEGYEQYF. The CDR3 coding sequence is TGCGCCAGCAGCCAAGAGGGCTACGAGCAGTACTTC.